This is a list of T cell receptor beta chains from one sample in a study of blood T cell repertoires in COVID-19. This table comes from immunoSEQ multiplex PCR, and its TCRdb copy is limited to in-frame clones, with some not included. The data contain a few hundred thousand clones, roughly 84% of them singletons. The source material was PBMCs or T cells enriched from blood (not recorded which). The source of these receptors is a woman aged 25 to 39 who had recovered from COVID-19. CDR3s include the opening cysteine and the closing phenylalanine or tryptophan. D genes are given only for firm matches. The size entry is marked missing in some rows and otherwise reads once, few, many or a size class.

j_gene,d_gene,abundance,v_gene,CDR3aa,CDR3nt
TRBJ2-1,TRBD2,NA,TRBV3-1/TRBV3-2,CASSQGTSGRHEQFF,TGTGCCAGCAGCCAGGGGACTAGCGGGAGACATGAGCAGTTCTTC
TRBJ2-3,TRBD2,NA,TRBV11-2,CASSRSSGGTDTQYF,TGTGCCAGCAGCCGATCTAGCGGGGGGACAGATACGCAGTATTTT
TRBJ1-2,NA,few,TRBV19,CASMGQSGYTF,TGTGCCAGTATGGGACAATCTGGCTACACCTTC
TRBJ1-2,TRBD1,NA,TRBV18,CASSQGQGNGYTF,TGTGCCAGCTCGCAAGGACAGGGGAATGGCTACACCTTC
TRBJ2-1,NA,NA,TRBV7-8,CASSLAYEQFF,TGTGCCAGCAGCCTCGCGTATGAGCAGTTCTTC
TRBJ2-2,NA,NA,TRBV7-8,CASSLEPNTGELFF,TGTGCCAGCAGCTTAGAGCCGAACACCGGGGAGCTGTTTTTT
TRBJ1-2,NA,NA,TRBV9,CASSLKPGLNYGYTF,TGTGCCAGCAGCCTTAAACCGGGACTCAACTATGGCTACACCTTC
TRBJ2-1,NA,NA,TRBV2,CASSIQGGSSYNEQFF,TGTGCCAGCAGTATCCAGGGGGGAAGCTCCTACAATGAGCAGTTCTTC
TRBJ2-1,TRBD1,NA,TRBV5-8,CASSFPVPTGGIPYNEQFF,TGTGCCAGCAGCTTTCCCGTTCCGACAGGGGGTATTCCCTACAATGAGCAGTTCTTC
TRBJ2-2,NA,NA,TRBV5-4,CASSRDRLNTGELFF,TGTGCCAGCAGCCGAGACAGGCTGAACACCGGGGAGCTGTTTTTT
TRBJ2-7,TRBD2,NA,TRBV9,CASSGGLAGSHEQYF,TGTGCCAGCAGCGGGGGACTAGCGGGAAGCCACGAGCAGTACTTC
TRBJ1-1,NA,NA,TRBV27,CASALGGDTEAFF,TGTGCCAGCGCTTTGGGGGGGGACACTGAAGCTTTCTTT
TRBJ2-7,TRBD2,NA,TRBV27,CASTLRGGISYEQYF,TGTGCCAGCACCCTGCGGGGGGGCATCTCCTACGAGCAGTACTTC
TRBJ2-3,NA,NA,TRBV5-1,CASSQQGTQTDTQYF,TGCGCCAGCAGCCAACAGGGTACTCAAACAGATACGCAGTATTTT
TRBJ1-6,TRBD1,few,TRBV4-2,CASSQEGGQLYSPLHF,TGTGCCAGCAGCCAAGAGGGGGGACAGCTCTATTCACCCCTCCACTTT
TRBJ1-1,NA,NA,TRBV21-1,CASSPGQHEAFF,TGTGCCAGCAGTCCGGGACAGCATGAAGCTTTCTTT
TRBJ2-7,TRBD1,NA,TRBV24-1,CATSDKGQGVYEQYF,TGTGCCACCAGTGACAAGGGACAGGGGGTCTACGAGCAGTACTTC
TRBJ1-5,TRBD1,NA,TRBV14,CASSRSPGKETGGDQPQHF,TGTGCCAGCAGCCGCTCACCTGGCAAGGAGACAGGGGGCGATCAGCCCCAGCATTTT
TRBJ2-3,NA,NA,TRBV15,CATSKSIADTQYF,TGTGCCACCAGCAAATCCATAGCAGATACGCAGTATTTT
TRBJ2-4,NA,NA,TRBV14,CASSQAYAGNIQYF,TGTGCCAGCAGCCAAGCGTACGCGGGAAACATTCAGTACTTC
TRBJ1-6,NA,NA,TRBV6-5,CASRRHTDTSIPLHF,TGTGCCAGCAGACGACACACGGACACCTCAATCCCCCTCCACTTT
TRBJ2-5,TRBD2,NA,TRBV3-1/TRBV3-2,CASILAGGEETQYF,TGTGCCAGCATTCTAGCGGGGGGAGAAGAGACCCAGTACTTC
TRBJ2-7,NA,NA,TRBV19,CASSIWRGDEQYF,TGTGCCAGTAGTATTTGGCGGGGCGACGAGCAGTACTTC
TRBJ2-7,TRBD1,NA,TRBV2,CASSSGTGFYEQYF,TGTGCCAGCAGTTCCGGGACAGGGTTTTACGAGCAGTACTTC
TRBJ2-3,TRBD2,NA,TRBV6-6,CASSFGLAATDTQYF,TGTGCCAGCAGTTTCGGACTAGCGGCCACAGATACGCAGTATTTT
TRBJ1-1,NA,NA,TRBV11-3,CASSFSGTNTEAFF,TGTGCCAGCAGCTTCAGCGGAACGAACACTGAAGCTTTCTTT
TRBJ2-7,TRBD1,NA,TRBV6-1,CASSEDPWRQGAGYEQYF,TGTGCCAGCAGTGAAGACCCTTGGCGACAGGGGGCGGGATACGAGCAGTACTTC
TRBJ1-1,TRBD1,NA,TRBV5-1,CASSLGQVDTEAFF,TGCGCCAGCAGCCTGGGACAGGTTGACACTGAAGCTTTCTTT
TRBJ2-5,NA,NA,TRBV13,CASSGLEVPEKTQYF,TGTGCCAGCAGCGGGCTGGAGGTACCAGAGAAGACCCAGTACTTC
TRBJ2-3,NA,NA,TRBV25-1,CASSEGTEGGGTDTQYF,TGTGCCAGCAGTGAAGGTACCGAGGGGGGGGGCACAGATACGCAGTATTTT
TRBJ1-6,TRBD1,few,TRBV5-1,CASSLGTGKNSPLHF,TGCGCCAGCAGCTTGGGGACAGGGAAAAATTCACCCCTCCACTTT
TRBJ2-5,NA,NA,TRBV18,CASSPAGQETQYF,TGTGCCAGCTCACCGGCAGGGCAAGAGACCCAGTACTTC
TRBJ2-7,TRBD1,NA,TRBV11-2,CASSLGQGVSYEQYF,TGTGCCAGCAGCTTAGGCCAGGGGGTCTCCTACGAGCAGTACTTC
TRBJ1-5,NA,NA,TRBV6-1,CASSDRNQPQHF,TGTGCCAGCAGTGATAGAAATCAGCCCCAGCATTTT
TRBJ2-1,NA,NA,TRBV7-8,CASSLVIGGPSYNEQFF,TGTGCCAGCAGCTTAGTTATCGGGGGGCCATCCTACAATGAGCAGTTCTTC
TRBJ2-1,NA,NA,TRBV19,CASSIGGSEHNEQFF,TGTGCCAGTAGTATAGGAGGATCGGAGCACAATGAGCAGTTCTTC
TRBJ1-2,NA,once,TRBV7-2,CASSLDGLGYGYTF,TGTGCCAGCAGCTTAGACGGACTTGGCTATGGCTACACCTTC
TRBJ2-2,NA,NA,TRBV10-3,CAISVGVTGELFF,TGTGCCATCAGTGTCGGGGTCACCGGGGAGCTGTTTTTT
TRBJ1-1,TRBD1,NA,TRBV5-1,CASSLAGTALNTEAFF,TGCGCCAGCAGCTTGGCCGGGACAGCCTTGAACACTGAAGCTTTCTTT
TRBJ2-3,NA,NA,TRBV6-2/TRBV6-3,CASSSGTPTDTQYF,TGTGCCAGCAGTTCTGGGACACCCACAGATACGCAGTATTTT
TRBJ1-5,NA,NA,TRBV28,CASSSRTGSRQPQHF,TGTGCCAGCAGTTCTCGGACGGGATCGAGACAGCCCCAGCATTTT
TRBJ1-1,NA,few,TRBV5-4,CASSLRGGNTEAFF,TGTGCCAGCAGCTTGCGCGGGGGGAACACTGAAGCTTTCTTT
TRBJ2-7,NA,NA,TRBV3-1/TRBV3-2,CASSQADYEQYF,TGTGCCAGCAGCCAGGCAGACTACGAGCAGTACTTC
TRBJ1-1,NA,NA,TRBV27,CASRPTNRGNTEAFF,TGTGCCAGCAGGCCTACCAACCGGGGGAACACTGAAGCTTTCTTT
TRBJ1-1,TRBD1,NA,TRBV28,CASTLDRDTEAFF,TGTGCCAGCACCTTGGACAGGGACACTGAAGCTTTCTTT
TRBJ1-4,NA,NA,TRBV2,CASSGAGDATNEKLFF,TGTGCCAGCAGCGGCGCGGGGGACGCAACTAATGAAAAACTGTTTTTT
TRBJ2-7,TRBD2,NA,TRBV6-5,CAGGFGRPFYEQYF,TGTGCCGGAGGTTTCGGGAGGCCCTTCTACGAGCAGTACTTC
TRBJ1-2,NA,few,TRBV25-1,CASSDNIQAHGYTF,TGTGCCAGCAGTGATAATATACAGGCCCACGGCTACACCTTC
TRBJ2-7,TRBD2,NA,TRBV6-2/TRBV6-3,CASSPHGTSGNEQYF,TGTGCCAGCAGTCCACACGGGACTAGCGGGAACGAGCAGTACTTC
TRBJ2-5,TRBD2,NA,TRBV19,CASSIDQRGGRETQYF,TGTGCCAGTAGTATAGATCAGCGGGGGGGCAGAGAGACCCAGTACTTC
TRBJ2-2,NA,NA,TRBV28,CASSRSSTGELFF,TGTGCCAGCAGTCGATCTAGTACCGGGGAGCTGTTTTTT
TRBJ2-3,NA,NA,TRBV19,CASSIRDFGTTDTQYF,TGTGCCAGTAGTATACGGGACTTTGGGACCACAGATACGCAGTATTTT
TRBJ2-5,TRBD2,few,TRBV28,CASSQREGETQYF,TGTGCCAGCAGTCAGCGGGAGGGGGAGACCCAGTACTTC
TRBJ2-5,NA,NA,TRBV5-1,CASSPPGVQETQYF,TGCGCCAGCAGCCCCCCCGGGGTCCAAGAGACCCAGTACTTC
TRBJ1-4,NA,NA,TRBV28,CASLGGPEKLFF,TGTGCCAGTTTGGGAGGACCTGAAAAACTGTTTTTT